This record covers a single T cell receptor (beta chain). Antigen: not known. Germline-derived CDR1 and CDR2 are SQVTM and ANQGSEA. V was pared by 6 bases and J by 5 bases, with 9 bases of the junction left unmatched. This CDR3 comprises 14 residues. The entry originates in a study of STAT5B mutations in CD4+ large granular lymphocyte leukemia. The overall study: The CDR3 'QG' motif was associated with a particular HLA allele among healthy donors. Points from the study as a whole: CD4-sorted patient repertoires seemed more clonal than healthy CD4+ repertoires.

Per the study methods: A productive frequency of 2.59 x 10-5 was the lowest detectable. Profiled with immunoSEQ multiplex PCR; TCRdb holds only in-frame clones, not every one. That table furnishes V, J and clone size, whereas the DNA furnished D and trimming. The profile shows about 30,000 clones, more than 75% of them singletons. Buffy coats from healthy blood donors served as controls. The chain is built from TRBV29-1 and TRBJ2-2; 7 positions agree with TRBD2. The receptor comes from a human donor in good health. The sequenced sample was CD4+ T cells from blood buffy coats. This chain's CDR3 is CSVAPGTITGELFF. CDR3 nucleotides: TGCAGCGTGGCCCCGGGGACTATTACCGGGGAGCTGTTTTTT.